This T cell receptor (beta chain) originates from a study of blood T cells in healthy people across ages. Next came a second PCR, run for roughly 6 to 11 cycles, which used a sample-barcoded 5' primer along with a J-beta primer mix. TCRdb recomputed calls from the 5' RACE reads with MiXCR, one row per CDR3 protein. The sample holds 1.5 million to 2 million distinct CDR3 sequences, under 30% seen once. Deletions cut 1 base from V and 5 bases from J, with 14 bases between. Germline loops: CDR1 SSHAT, CDR2 FNYEAQ (reference sequence). CDR3 length equals 15 residues. This clonotype occurred many times. Sequences were obtained from blood. This clonotype originated in a woman in her 30s in good health. This rearrangement joins TRBV7-7 to TRBJ2-5; D is perhaps TRBD1 or TRBD2 (5 bases each). The CDR3 sequence: CASSLGGSWGETQYF. DNA for the CDR3: TGTGCCAGCAGCTTAGGTGGCTCTTGGGGGGAGACCCAGTACTTC.